The present TCR beta chain was sequenced within a study of blood T cell repertoires in COVID-19. Sequencing was performed with immunoSEQ multiplex PCR; in TCRdb, only in-frame clones are kept and a portion is missing. The repertoire includes about 260,000 clones, less than 90% of them detected once, and 4.2% sits in the top ten. The origin of this receptor is a man between 60 and 75 years old with acute or convalescent COVID-19. Sequenced material: peripheral blood.

The CDR3 spells CASSIPGLAGVRQETQYF. The DNA for the CDR3 is TGTGCCAGCAGTATTCCGGGACTAGCGGGGGTCCGACAAGAGACCCAGTACTTC. The V call is TRBV7-9, the J call TRBJ2-5; 14 positions match TRBD2. The CDR3 length is 18 residues. CDR1 is SEHNR, CDR2 FQNEAQ, per germline (reference sequence). V trimming: 6 bases; J trimming: 2 bases; junction bases outside the gene matches: 11.